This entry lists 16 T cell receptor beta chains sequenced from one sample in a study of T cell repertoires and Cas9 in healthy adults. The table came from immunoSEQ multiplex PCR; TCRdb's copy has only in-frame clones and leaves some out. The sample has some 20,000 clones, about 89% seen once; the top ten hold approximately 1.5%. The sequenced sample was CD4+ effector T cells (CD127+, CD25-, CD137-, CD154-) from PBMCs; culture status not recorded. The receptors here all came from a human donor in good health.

The CDR3 is CASRLNLEDRMNTEAFF. The CDR3, as DNA: TGTGCCAGCAGGCTTAATCTTGAGGACAGGATGAACACTGAAGCTTTCTTT. The chain uses TRBV7-9 and TRBJ1-1, with 7 bases matching TRBD1. Germline CDR1 and CDR2: SEHNR and FQNEAQ (reference sequence). The junction had 13 bases not matched to a gene; V was cut back by 6 bases and J by 0 bases. This CDR3 has 17 residues.

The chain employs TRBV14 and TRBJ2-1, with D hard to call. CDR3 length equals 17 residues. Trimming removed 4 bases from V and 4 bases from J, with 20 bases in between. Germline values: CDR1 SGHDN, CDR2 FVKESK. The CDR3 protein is CASSPPIRQRVYNEQFF. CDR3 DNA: TGTGCCAGCAGCCCCCCAATCAGGCAAAGGGTGTACAATGAGCAGTTCTTC. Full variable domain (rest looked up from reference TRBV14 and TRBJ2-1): EAGVTQFPSHSVIEKGQTVTLRCDPISGHDNLYWYRRVMGKEIKFLLHFVKESKQDESGMPNNRFLAERTGGTYSTLKVQPAELEDSGVYFCASSPPIRQRVYNEQFFGPGTRLTVL.

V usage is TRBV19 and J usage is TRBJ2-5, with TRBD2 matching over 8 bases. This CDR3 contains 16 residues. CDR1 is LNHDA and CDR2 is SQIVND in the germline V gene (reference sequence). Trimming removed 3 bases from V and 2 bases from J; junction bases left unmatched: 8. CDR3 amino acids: CASSISGGGIQETQYF. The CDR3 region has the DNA TGTGCCAGTAGTATTTCTGGCGGGGGGATTCAAGAGACCCAGTACTTC.

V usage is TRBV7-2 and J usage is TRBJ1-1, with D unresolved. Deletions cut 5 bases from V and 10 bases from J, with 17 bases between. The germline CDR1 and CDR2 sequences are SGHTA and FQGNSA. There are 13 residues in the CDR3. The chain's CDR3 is CASSPGRAEGAFF. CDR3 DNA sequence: TGTGCCAGCAGCCCCGGGCGGGCGGAGGGAGCTTTCTTT.

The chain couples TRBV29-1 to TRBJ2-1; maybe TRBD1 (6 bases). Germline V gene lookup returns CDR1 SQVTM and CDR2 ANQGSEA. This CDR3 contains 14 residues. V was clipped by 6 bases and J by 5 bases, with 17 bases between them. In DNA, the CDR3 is TGCAGCGTCCCATCGGGACAACCGGACAATGAGCAGTTCTTC. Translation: CSVPSGQPDNEQFF.

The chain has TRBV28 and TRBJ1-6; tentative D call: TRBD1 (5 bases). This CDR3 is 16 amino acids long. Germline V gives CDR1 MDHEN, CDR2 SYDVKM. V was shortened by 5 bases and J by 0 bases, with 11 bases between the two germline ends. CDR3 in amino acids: CASSRQSASYNSPLHF. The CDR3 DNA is TGTGCCAGCAGTAGACAGTCTGCCTCCTATAATTCACCCCTCCACTTT.

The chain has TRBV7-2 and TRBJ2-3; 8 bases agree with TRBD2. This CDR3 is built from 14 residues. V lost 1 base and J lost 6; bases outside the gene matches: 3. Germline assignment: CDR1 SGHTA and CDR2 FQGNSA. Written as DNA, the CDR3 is TGTGCCAGCAGCTTAGATAGCGGGATGGATACGCAGTATTTT. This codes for CASSLDSGMDTQYF.

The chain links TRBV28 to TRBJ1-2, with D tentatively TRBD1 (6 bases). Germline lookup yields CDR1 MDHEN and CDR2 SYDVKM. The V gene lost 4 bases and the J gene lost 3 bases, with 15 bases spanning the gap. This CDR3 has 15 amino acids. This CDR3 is CASSSGGGEDYGYTF. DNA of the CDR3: TGTGCCAGCAGTTCTGGGGGGGGCGAGGACTATGGCTACACCTTC.

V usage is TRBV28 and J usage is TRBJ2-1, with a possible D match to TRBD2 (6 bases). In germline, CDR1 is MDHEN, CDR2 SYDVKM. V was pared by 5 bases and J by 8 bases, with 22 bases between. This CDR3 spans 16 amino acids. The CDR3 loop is CASSPPGGIGKHEQFF. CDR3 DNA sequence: TGTGCCAGCAGTCCCCCCGGGGGTATAGGGAAGCATGAGCAGTTCTTC.

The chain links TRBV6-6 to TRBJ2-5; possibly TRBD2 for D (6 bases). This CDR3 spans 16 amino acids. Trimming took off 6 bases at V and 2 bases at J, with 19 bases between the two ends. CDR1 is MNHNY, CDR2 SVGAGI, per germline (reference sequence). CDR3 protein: CASSKGTRDLQETQYF. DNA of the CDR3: TGTGCCAGCAGCAAAGGGACCCGGGACTTACAAGAGACCCAGTACTTC.

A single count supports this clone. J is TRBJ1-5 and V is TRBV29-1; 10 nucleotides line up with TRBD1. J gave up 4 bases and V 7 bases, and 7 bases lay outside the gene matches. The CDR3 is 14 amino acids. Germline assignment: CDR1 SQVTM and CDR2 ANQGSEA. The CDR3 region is CSALPGQGNQPQHF. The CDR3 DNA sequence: TGCAGCGCCTTACCGGGACAGGGGAATCAGCCCCAGCATTTT.

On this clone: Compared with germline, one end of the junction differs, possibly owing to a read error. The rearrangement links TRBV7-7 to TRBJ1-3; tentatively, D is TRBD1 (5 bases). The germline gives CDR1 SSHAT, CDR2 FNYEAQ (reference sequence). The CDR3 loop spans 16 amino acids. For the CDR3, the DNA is TGTGCTAGCAGCCCCCGCGCAGGGACCTCTGGAAACACCATATATTTT. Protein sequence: CASSPRAGTSGNTIYF.

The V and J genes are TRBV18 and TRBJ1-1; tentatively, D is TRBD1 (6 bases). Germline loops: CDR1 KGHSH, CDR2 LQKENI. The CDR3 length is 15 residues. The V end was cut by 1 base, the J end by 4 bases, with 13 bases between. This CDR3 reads CASSPLEGGLTEAFF. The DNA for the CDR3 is TGTGCCAGCTCACCACTGGAGGGGGGGCTCACTGAAGCTTTCTTT.

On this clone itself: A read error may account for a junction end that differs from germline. CDR3 DNA: TGTGCCAGTAGTATCGGGGCAGGGCCCGGGGATTTT. Residues: CASSIGAGPGDF. The rearrangement links TRBV19 to TRBJ1-5; tentatively, D is TRBD1 (5 bases). Germline CDR1 and CDR2: LNHDA and SQIVND (reference sequence). This CDR3 spans 12 amino acids.

The CDR3 loop reads CASSGDRPNTGELFF. In DNA form, the CDR3 reads TGTGCCAGCAGTGGTGATAGGCCTAACACCGGGGAGCTGTTTTTT. V is TRBV28 and J is TRBJ2-2; D not certain. Deletions cut 5 bases from V and 2 bases from J, with 12 bases between. The germline V gene has CDR1 MDHEN and CDR2 SYDVKM. The CDR3 extends over 15 amino acids.

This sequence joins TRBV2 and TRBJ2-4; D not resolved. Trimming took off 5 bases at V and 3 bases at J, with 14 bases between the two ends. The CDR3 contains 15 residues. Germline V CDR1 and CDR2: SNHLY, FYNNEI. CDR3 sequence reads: CASSNSDLGKNIQYF. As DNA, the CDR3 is TGTGCCAGCAGTAACTCTGATCTTGGCAAAAACATTCAGTACTTC.